What follows describes a single T cell receptor (beta chain). As a fraction of the sample, this clone is medium-sized (0.01 to 0.1%). The specificity of this receptor is unknown. No qualities accompany the bases; no much larger clone lies one base away. TCRbeta CDR3 regions were amplified from genomic DNA using the immunoSEQ Assay, a bias-controlled multiplex PCR. As for how the authors treated the data: Nucleated cell counts per sample were estimated from amplification of reference gene primers within the assay. To quantify the absolute abundance of each unique TCRbeta CDR3 rearrangement, sequence reads were collapsed and filtered. For each sample, productive Simpson clonality was calculated as the square root of Simpson's diversity index across productive rearrangements. TCRdb stores this immuneACCESS table with in-frame sequences only. Part of the clones is absent; in the studies checked, under half of the shortfall reflects unresolved V genes, and no reason is known for the rest. V, J and clone size are taken as reported in that table, and D and trimming were inferred from the DNA itself. The sample table holds about 200,000 clones, of which about 85% were seen once. In total, the top ten clones hold about 5% of the sample.

From a lookup of the germline V gene (reference sequence), CDR1 and CDR2 are MNHEY and SMNVEV. V loses 3 bases at its end and J loses 6 bases; junction bases beyond the gene matches: 11. From cysteine to phenylalanine, the CDR3 is 15 amino acids long. Only the CDR3 DNA stays, 45 bases, in frame from base 1. The entry originates in a study of blood T cell repertoires in COVID-19 (dated by TCRdb to 2018 to 2021). About the study as a whole: Samples from collaborators originated in the United States, Italy and Spain and spanned both the acute and convalescent phases of COVID-19. The material from the prospective study consisted of cDNA or gDNA derived from T cells, B-cell-depleted T cells, or PBMCs. Subjects who had been exposed to COVID-19, were actively infected with it, or had recovered from it provided the deeply sampled blood TCRbeta repertoires that made up the dataset. The repertoires were made available in a free public database intended to serve as a resource for research on the immune response to SARS-CoV-2. The samples were drawn from two sources: the first 160 participants of the ongoing ImmuneRACE study, and 1,254 subjects contributed by 6 global collaborators. Sample metadata almost always included a de-identified subject ID, COVID-19 status, age in years and sex. Where HLA class I and class II types were available, the types were taken from metadata supplied by the sample provider, not from assay-based typing.

Collaborating institutions collected whole blood in K2EDTA tubes following their own protocols. Collaborator samples were shipped for TCRbeta analysis as frozen whole blood, isolated PBMCs, or DNA extracted from either sample type. Broader findings and caveats from the paper: Clinical and demographic metadata were provided uncurated, with the amount varying by source and participant.

The sequenced sample consisted of peripheral blood. This receptor was taken from a woman older than 75 with acute or convalescent COVID-19. This receptor chain uses TRBV27 and TRBJ2-7; 7 bases in the middle match TRBD1. The CDR3 reads CASSFLGGSSGEQYF. Here is the DNA: TGTGCCAGCAGTTTTTTAGGGGGCTCGAGCGGCGAGCAGTACTTC.